This T cell receptor beta chain was captured in a study of beta chain features in type 1 diabetes. In the case of this clone: Its antigen is still unknown.

General observations from the study: There was a moderate but significant shortening of TCRB CDR3s in all four CD4+ subsets of Type 1 diabetes patients. VDJ junctions from patients with type 1 diabetes contained fewer insertions and more deletions.

Expressed TCRB transcripts were sequenced because the isolated RNA had all been reverse transcribed beforehand. Profiled with immunoSEQ multiplex PCR; TCRdb holds only in-frame clones, not every one. The sample consists of under 300,000 clones, approximately 10% of them appearing once. The CDR3 sequence is 16 residues long. After removal of 3 bases from V and 2 bases from J, the junction contained 2 bases not matched to a gene. CDR1 SEHNR and CDR2 FQNEAQ come from the germline V gene (reference sequence). This TCR was sampled from a man aged 25-45 years with type 1 diabetes. The rearrangement uses TRBV7-9 and TRBJ2-1; 12 bases are shared with TRBD2. Sample: naive CD4+ T cells from blood. CDR3 sequence: CASSLRTSGTYNEQFF. The CDR3 coding sequence is TGTGCCAGCAGCTTGAGGACTAGCGGGACCTACAATGAGCAGTTCTTC.